The clone carrying this T cell receptor (beta chain) was seen only a few times. What it binds is not known. There were 1 million CD4+ or CD8+ T cells used in the sorted libraries. These data originate in a study of neurological immune-mediated disorders. Regarding the study as a whole: HTLV-1-associated myelopathy led in TCR clonal expansion, while multiple sclerosis ranked lowest, below healthy controls.

The method for making cDNA was 5'RACE, and it used 10-nucleotide random UMIs. TCRdb redid the calling of the 5' RACE reads with MiXCR, one entry per CDR3 protein. This sample has tens of thousands of distinct CDR3 sequences, with approximately 5% found just once. CDR1 and CDR2 (germline): SGDLS, YYNGEE. The CDR3 has 15 residues. V was clipped by 7 bases and J by 3 bases, with 19 bases between them. Sequencing used CD4+ T cells from blood. This TCR derives from a woman aged 45-65 years in good health. The gene calls are TRBV9 and TRBJ1-2, with a possible D match to TRBD1 (5 bases). The CDR3 here is CASARGEVRDYGYTF. The DNA of the CDR3 is TGTGCCAGCGCGCGGGGCGAGGTACGCGACTATGGCTACACCTTC.